The sequence of this T cell receptor beta chain was determined in a study of T-cell memory formation after mild COVID-19. For the study at large: Largely donor-specific sequence clusters came from a couple of donors.

The V and J ends lost 4 bases and 4 bases, in that order; junction bases with no gene match: 5. Germline V CDR1 and CDR2: MDHEN, SYDVKM. This CDR3 spans 14 amino acids. Constant-segment-primed 5'RACE gave TCR alpha and TCR beta cDNA libraries with sample barcodes and UMIs. TCRdb redid the calling of the 5' RACE reads with MiXCR, one entry per CDR3 protein. The sample includes 65,000 to 90,000 distinct CDR3 sequences, more than 10% of them seen just once. As regards this clonotype: Antigen: not known.

Study conclusions and caveats: Pre-infection memory showed some responding clones, and this suggested that cross-reactive memory joined. The authors did not confirm SARS-CoV-2 specificity of second-wave clones peaking day 37.

The material sequenced was PBMCs or a T cell subset sorted from them (not recorded which). The clonotype originates from a man younger than 35 who had mild COVID-19 (a few samples of this study predate the infection). Cell type and time point are not known. The genes are TRBV28 and TRBJ2-5; 8 bases line up with TRBD1. The CDR3 DNA follows: TGTGCCAGCAGTTCCAGGGGGCTGTTAGAGACCCAGTACTTC. The encoded protein is CASSSRGLLETQYF. Filled out from reference TRBV28 and TRBJ2-5, the complete variable domain reads DVKVTQSSRYLVKRTGEKVFLECVQDMDHENMFWYRQDPGLGLRLIYFSYDVKMKEKGDIPEGYSVSREKKERFSLILESASTNQTSMYLCASSSRGLLETQYFGPGTRLLVL.